This T cell receptor (beta chain) was found in a study of early T cells in non-severe SARS-CoV-2 infection. Study summary: The chains were unpaired, and the sequenced material was bulk RNA from unsorted whole blood. Study-wide results and caveats: Matches to VDJdb favored anti-spike CD8 responses and missed private and CD4 specificities.

Attached unique molecular identifiers marked individual cDNA molecules. TCRdb recomputed calls from the 5' RACE reads with MiXCR, one row per CDR3 protein. Altogether tens of thousands of distinct CDR3 sequences are present, approximately 6.9% being singletons, with the ten largest covering around 4.5%. Comment on this clonotype: Its antigen remains unknown.

V lost 1 base to trimming and J lost 5 bases, with 16 bases between them. CDR1 is SQVTM, CDR2 ANQGSEA, per germline. The CDR3 runs to 15 residues. This clonotype was sampled from an adult who was a healthcare worker with PCR-confirmed SARS-CoV-2 infection or an uninfected control (not recorded which). The chain is built from TRBV29-1 and TRBJ2-3; D not certain. The sample taken for sequencing was whole blood. The CDR3 DNA reads TGCAGCGTTGAAGTAAAAGCTAGTTTGTTAGATACGCAGTATTTT. Protein sequence: CSVEVKASLLDTQYF.